The 23 T cell receptor beta chains below were found in one sample sequenced in a study of T cells in Graves' hyperthyroidism and ophthalmopathy. RNA transcripts were the template for amplifying TCR beta CDR3 regions. First-round RT-PCR with HTBI primers amplified the TCR CDR3 region. TCRdb re-called the multiplex PCR reads with MiXCR, one entry per CDR3 protein. The table records about 480,000 distinct CDR3 sequences, around 24% of them present only once. Sequencing was performed on blood. These receptors were collected from a woman in her twenties or thirties with Graves' ophthalmopathy.

This clonotype has at least ten counts. CDR3 nucleotides: TGTGCCAGCAAGTTTCCCTGGGACACTGAAGCTTTCTTT. This translates into CASKFPWDTEAFF. J is TRBJ1-1 and V is TRBV3-1; no clear D gene. Germline V gene lookup returns CDR1 LGHDT and CDR2 YNNKEL (reference sequence). The V and J ends lost 7 bases and 3 bases respectively, with 12 bases between them. The CDR3 is made up of 13 amino acids.

This clonotype was recorded many times. The rearrangement uses TRBV5-5 and TRBJ2-7, with D possibly called TRBD1 or TRBD2 (5 bases each). CDR1 SGHKS and CDR2 YYEKEE come from the germline V gene (reference sequence). CDR3 length equals 14 residues. Trimming took 0 bases from V and 4 from J, leaving 11 bases between them. The CDR3 DNA reads as TGTGCCAGCAGCTTGGGCATGGGGGATTACGAGCAGTACTTC. It translates to CASSLGMGDYEQYF. Based on the CDR3 plus reference TRBV5-5 and TRBJ2-7, the full variable domain is DAGVTQSPTHLIKTRGQQVTLRCSPISGHKSVSWYQQVLGQGPQFIFQYYEKEERGRGNFPDRFSARQFPNYSSELNVNALLLGDSALYLCASSLGMGDYEQYFGPGTRLTVT.

Ten or more counts support this clonotype. The chain recombines TRBV2 with TRBJ1-5; D uncertain. Germline V CDR1 and CDR2: SNHLY, FYNNEI. The length of the CDR3 is 12 residues. Deletions cut 6 bases from V and 1 base from J, with 4 bases between. DNA for the CDR3: TGTGCCAGCAGACAGAGCAATCAGCCCCAGCATTTT. This gives the protein CASRQSNQPQHF.

This clonotype was found a few times. V usage is TRBV6-2 or TRBV6-3 and J usage is TRBJ1-5, with 8 bases matching TRBD1. The CDR3 contains 16 residues. V shed 7 bases and J 3 bases; nucleotides not matched to a gene: 11. The germline V gene has CDR1 MNHEY and CDR2 SVGEGT. CDR3 DNA sequence: TGTGCCAGCACCCAAAGTGGCAGGGGGCCCAATCAGCCCCAGCATTTT. Amino acids: CASTQSGRGPNQPQHF.

This chain uses TRBV2 with TRBJ1-2, with a tentative D call TRBD1 (6 bases). Germline values: CDR1 SNHLY, CDR2 FYNNEI. CDR3 size: 16 residues. Trimming cost V 4 bases and J 6 bases, with 21 bases left between them. The CDR3 DNA follows: TGTGCCAGCAGTGTCTCTTACAGGGAGTTCCGCCATGGCTACACCTTC. Amino acid sequence: CASSVSYREFRHGYTF.

The chain combines TRBV11-3 with TRBJ2-7; 13 positions agree with TRBD2. Trimming removed 4 bases from V and 7 bases from J; junction bases left unmatched: 7. The germline gives CDR1 SGHNT, CDR2 YENEEA. There are 15 residues in the CDR3. CDR3 region: CASSSILAGGKEQYF. The CDR3 bases are TGTGCCAGCAGCTCAATACTAGCGGGAGGGAAAGAGCAGTACTTC.

This clonotype was observed many times. The J gene is TRBJ2-7, the V gene TRBV7-9, with D possibly matching TRBD2 (5 bases). The CDR3 has 11 amino acids. Trimming cost V 4 bases and J 6 bases, with 7 bases left between them. Germline CDR1 and CDR2: SEHNR and FQNEAQ (reference sequence). The CDR3 reads CASSSGSEQYF. Written as DNA, the CDR3 is TGTGCCAGCAGCTCGGGGTCCGAGCAGTACTTC.

V usage is TRBV28 and J usage is TRBJ2-7; D possibly corresponds to TRBD1 (6 bases). V lost 6 bases and J 6 bases, leaving 12 bases between the germline ends. Germline V gene lookup returns CDR1 MDHEN and CDR2 SYDVKM. This CDR3 comprises 12 residues. The DNA for the CDR3 is TGTGCCAGCAGATCCAGGGGCGCCGAGCAGTACTTC. This codes for CASRSRGAEQYF.

The sample holds many counts of this clonotype. J is TRBJ1-1 and V is TRBV7-2; TRBD1 aligns across 7 bases. The CDR3 spans 15 residues. Germline V gene lookup returns CDR1 SGHTA and CDR2 FQGNSA. Trimming removed 4 bases from V and 3 bases from J; junction bases left unmatched: 8. Written as DNA, the CDR3 is TGTGCCAGCAGCTCGACAGGGTCTGGGGACACTGAAGCTTTCTTT. Its translation: CASSSTGSGDTEAFF.

There are many counts of this clonotype. This chain connects TRBV5-5 to TRBJ1-1, with D hard to call. The germline V gene has CDR1 SGHKS and CDR2 YYEKEE (reference sequence). CDR3 length equals 12 residues. Trimming left V 9 bases short and J 1 base short, with 10 bases between. This CDR3 is CATEDGNTEAFF. The CDR3 DNA is TGTGCCACCGAGGACGGGAACACTGAAGCTTTCTTT.

This clonotype was seen many times. In nucleotides, the CDR3 is TGCGCCAGCAGCTTGGGGGGAATTTTGAACACTGAAGCTTTCTTT. This sequence encodes CASSLGGILNTEAFF. The gene calls are TRBV5-1 and TRBJ1-1; no definite D call. The germline CDR1 and CDR2 sequences are SGHRS and YFSETQ. The length of the CDR3 is 15 residues. Trimming stripped 0 bases from V and 0 bases from J, with 9 bases between.

This clonotype came up a few times. This rearrangement joins TRBV15 to TRBJ1-1; a weak D match, TRBD1 (6 bases). CDR3 length: 16 residues. Germline loops: CDR1 LNHNV, CDR2 YYDKDF (reference sequence). V was cut by 0 bases and J by 0 bases, with 11 bases left in between. CDR3 nucleotides: TGTGCCACCAGCAGAGATCGAGGACAGATGAACACTGAAGCTTTCTTT. It yields the protein CATSRDRGQMNTEAFF.

This chain uses TRBV20-1 with TRBJ2-5; 8 bases agree with TRBD2. J was trimmed by 6 bases and V by 0 bases; bases with no gene match: 12. The CDR3 is 16 amino acids. CDR1 and CDR2 (germline): DFQATT, SNEGSKA (reference sequence). The CDR3 DNA sequence: TGCAGTGCTAGAGATCCCCCGACTAGCGAGATTCAGACCCAGTACTTC. Amino acid sequence: CSARDPPTSEIQTQYF.

CDR3 sequence: CASSSPYAGADTDTQYF. The CDR3 coding sequence is TGTGCCAGTTCCTCTCCATATGCGGGCGCTGACACAGATACGCAGTATTTT. This chain connects TRBV28 to TRBJ2-3; possible D gene TRBD2, 5 bases. Trimming cost V 9 bases and J 2 bases, with 24 bases left between them. CDR1 MDHEN and CDR2 SYDVKM come from the germline V gene. This CDR3 contains 17 residues. The full variable domain, in which reference TRBV28 and TRBJ2-3 provide the parts outside the CDR3, is DVKVTQSSRYLVKRTGEKVFLECVQDMDHENMFWYRQDPGLGLRLIYFSYDVKMKEKGDIPEGYSVSREKKERFSLILESASTNQTSMYLCASSSPYAGADTDTQYFGPGTRLTVL.

This clonotype was recorded many times. The DNA for the CDR3 is TGTGCCAGCAGCGAAGCCGGGACAGGGGATAATTCACCCCTCCACTTT. Protein: CASSEAGTGDNSPLHF. The chain employs TRBV11-2 and TRBJ1-6; 10 bases are a match to TRBD1. Germline CDR1 reads SGHAT; CDR2 reads FQNNGV. With V trimmed by 5 bases and J by 5 bases, 6 bases remained unmatched. The CDR3 has 16 residues.

This clonotype was counted ten times or more. This chain uses TRBV11-2 with TRBJ2-5; D call uncertain. V gave up 0 bases and J gave up 5 bases, with 19 bases separating them. The germline CDR1 and CDR2 sequences are SGHAT and FQNNGV. This CDR3 region has 17 residues. CDR3: CASSLDVQEQAWETQYF. The CDR3 DNA sequence: TGTGCCAGCAGCTTAGATGTTCAGGAGCAGGCTTGGGAGACCCAGTACTTC.

In its sample, this clonotype was seen many times. This chain links TRBV5-1 with TRBJ1-5, with a weak D call TRBD1 (5 bases). The ends were cut back, 0 bases at V and 7 bases at J, with 11 bases in the middle. Germline CDR1 SGHRS, CDR2 YFSETQ. There are 14 residues in the CDR3. As DNA, the CDR3 is TGCGCCAGCAGCTTGGACAGGAGGCAACAGCCCCAGCATTTT. The encoded protein is CASSLDRRQQPQHF.

This clonotype turned up a few times. This rearrangement joins TRBV12-3 or TRBV12-4 to TRBJ1-1, with D possibly being TRBD1 (6 bases). V shed 6 bases and J shed 0 bases, with 17 bases lying between them. The CDR3 runs 16 residues. CDR3 in amino acids: CASRGGGGVMNTEAFF. CDR3 DNA sequence: TGTGCCAGCAGGGGAGGGGGGGGCGTGATGAACACTGAAGCTTTCTTT.

This clonotype was seen ten or more times. This sequence joins TRBV20-1 and TRBJ2-7; no clear D gene. Germline V gene sequence: CDR1 DFQATT, CDR2 SNEGSKA (reference sequence). The length of the CDR3 is 10 residues. The CDR3 region has the DNA TGCAGCCCCAAGACCTACGAGCAGTACTTC. This codes for CSPKTYEQYF.

The sample holds many counts of this clonotype. The V and J genes are TRBV6-5 and TRBJ2-5, with D perhaps matching TRBD2 (5 bases). V was pared by 2 bases and J by 1 base, with 17 bases between. Germline CDR1 MNHEY, CDR2 SVGAGI. The CDR3 sequence is 17 residues long. The CDR3 coding sequence is TGTGCCAGCAGTTACGCCGGGAACTGGGATCTCCAAGAGACCCAGTACTTC. It specifies CASSYAGNWDLQETQYF.

This clonotype was found a few times. An end of the junction does not agree with germline; a read error may underlie this. The chain uses TRBV7-8 and TRBJ1-5; 7 bases map to TRBD1. Looked up from germline, CDR1 is SGHVS and CDR2 is FQNEAQ. The CDR3 contains 14 residues. DNA of the CDR3: TGTGCCAGCAGCTTTTTACAACGGGGACAGCCCAAGCATTTT. This sequence encodes CASSFLQRGQPKHF.

This clonotype was counted only a few times. V gene TRBV28 combines with J gene TRBJ2-4, with D possibly matching TRBD2 (6 bases). Deletions cut 1 base from V and 8 bases from J, with 12 bases between. This CDR3 has 14 amino acids. Germline V gene lookup returns CDR1 MDHEN and CDR2 SYDVKM. The DNA of the CDR3 is TGTGCCAGCAGTTTATTATCGGGGGAGGACATTCAGTACTTC. This codes for CASSLLSGEDIQYF.

This clonotype has at least ten counts. V usage is TRBV7-9 and J usage is TRBJ1-5; D may be TRBD1 (5 bases). In germline, CDR1 is SEHNR, CDR2 FQNEAQ (reference sequence). This CDR3 comprises 15 residues. V shed 5 bases and J shed 7 bases, with 18 bases lying between them. CDR3 nucleotide sequence: TGTGCCAGCAGCGCCGGGACCGACATGGGGCAGCCCCAGCATTTT. Its protein product is CASSAGTDMGQPQHF.